The 14 T cell receptor beta chains presented below share a single source sample, sequenced in a study of CD8+ T cells in alopecia areata. The authors extracted RNA and reverse transcribed it into cDNA as the sequencing template. TCRdb's table, derived via immunoSEQ multiplex PCR, lists solely in-frame clones and lacks some. The sample yields about 110,000 clones, roughly 60% seen once. The sample consisted of CD8+ T cells sorted from blood. The source of these receptors is a human donor in good health.

This rearrangement joins TRBV21-1 to TRBJ2-2; TRBD1 is taken as the D call from the table, unchecked against the DNA. TRBV21-1 is a pseudogene segment. This CDR3 comprises 16 residues. For the CDR3, the DNA is TGTGCCAGCAGCAAAGACACAGGGGACCACACCGGGGAGCTGTTTTTT. Translation: CASSKDTGDHTGELFF.

To note about this clone: A much larger clone differs from this one at a single base, so this may be a read error. At the DNA level, this CDR3 is encoded by other sequences in the same sample as well. This chain connects TRBV5-6 to TRBJ1-5; D ambiguous. The germline V and J ends were trimmed by 0 bases and 4 bases, with 2 bases remaining between them. Germline V gene data show CDR1 as SGHDT and CDR2 as YYEEEE. The CDR3 covers 12 residues. The CDR3 reads CASSLGNQPQHF. The DNA for the CDR3 is TGTGCCAGCAGCTTGGGGAATCAGCCCCAGCATTTT.

This clone showed up just a few times. The chain uses TRBV6-1 and TRBJ1-6; possible D gene TRBD1, 5 bases. The CDR3 totals 17 residues. With 1 base removed from V and 8 bases from J, the gap between germline ends came to 18 bases. CDR1 MNHNS and CDR2 SASEGT come from the germline V gene. The CDR3: CASSEDLGTFGDSPLHF. For the CDR3, the DNA is TGTGCCAGCAGTGAAGATCTAGGGACCTTCGGGGATTCACCCCTCCACTTT.

This sequence joins TRBV29-1 and TRBJ1-4; no reliable D call. The CDR3 is 13 residues long. Germline assignment: CDR1 SQVTM and CDR2 ANQGSEA. Trimming pared 4 bases from V and 0 bases from J, leaving 6 bases between. CDR3 in amino acids: CSVVSTTNEKLFF. The CDR3 coding sequence is TGCAGCGTTGTTAGTACAACTAATGAAAAACTGTTTTTT.

V usage is TRBV25-1 and J usage is TRBJ2-7; 9 nucleotides align to TRBD1. The CDR3 length is 13 residues. V trimming: 10 bases; J trimming: 7 bases; junction bases outside the gene matches: 11. The germline V gene encodes CDR1 MGHDK and CDR2 SYGVNS. DNA of the CDR3: TGTGCCACCGCGCACAGGGGGCCTCGGGAGCAGTACTTC. Protein: CATAHRGPREQYF.

The chain recombines TRBV5-1 with TRBJ1-2; D remains ambiguous. CDR3 length: 13 residues. Germline values: CDR1 SGHRS, CDR2 YFSETQ. V lost 0 bases, J lost 2 bases, and 5 bases lay in between. CDR3 in DNA: TGCGCCAGCAGCTTGGGGGGAAACTATGGCTACACCTTC. This codes for CASSLGGNYGYTF.

The chain couples TRBV12-5 to TRBJ1-1; no definite D call. The V and J ends lost 2 bases and 1 base respectively, with 5 bases between them. The CDR3 covers 13 residues. Germline CDR1 reads LGHNT; CDR2 reads FRNRAP. Here the CDR3 reads CASGLPRNTEAFF. Written as DNA, the CDR3 is TGTGCTAGTGGTTTGCCTCGGAACACTGAAGCTTTCTTT.

The rearrangement uses TRBV29-1 and TRBJ1-2; D unresolved. Trimming removed 3 bases from V and 2 bases from J, with 13 bases in between. The germline gives CDR1 SQVTM, CDR2 ANQGSEA. The CDR3 extends over 14 amino acids. The CDR3 reads CSVEEKYRNYGYTF. The CDR3 nucleotides read TGCAGCGTTGAGGAGAAGTATAGGAACTATGGCTACACCTTC.

The chain employs TRBV9 and TRBJ2-2, with D tentatively TRBD1 (5 bases). With 0 bases removed from V and 6 bases from J, the gap between germline ends came to 18 bases. The germline V gene has CDR1 SGDLS and CDR2 YYNGEE. There are 17 residues in the CDR3. The CDR3, as DNA: TGTGCCAGCAGCGTAGATGGTACAGGAGCTGCGTCCGGGGAGCTGTTTTTT. The encoded protein is CASSVDGTGAASGELFF.

The genes are TRBV6-5 and TRBJ1-6, with D possibly matching TRBD1 (5 bases). Germline loops: CDR1 MNHEY, CDR2 SVGAGI. Trimming removed 5 bases from V and 8 bases from J, with 13 bases in between. The CDR3 runs to 14 residues. The chain's CDR3 is CASSRRQWDSPLHF. CDR3 nucleotide sequence: TGTGCCAGCAGTAGGAGACAGTGGGATTCACCCCTCCACTTT.

About this clone itself: This specimen includes other DNA sequences encoding the same CDR3. This rearrangement joins TRBV30 to TRBJ2-1; D uncertain. Trimming cost V 0 bases and J 16 bases, with 13 bases left between them. The germline V gene has CDR1 GTSNPN and CDR2 SVGIG (reference sequence). CDR3 length: 11 amino acids. Here the CDR3 DNA reads TGTGCCTGGAGTGTATCCCCTACGACCTTCTTC. Translating gives CAWSVSPTTFF.

This clone was detected a few times. This chain connects TRBV2 to TRBJ2-5; unclear D gene. V dropped 7 bases and J dropped 5 bases, with 14 bases sitting between them. The CDR3 runs 13 residues. The germline V gene has CDR1 SNHLY and CDR2 FYNNEI. Here the CDR3 reads CASKVSKVETQYF. The CDR3 region has the DNA TGTGCCAGCAAAGTCAGTAAGGTGGAGACCCAGTACTTC.

This clone was observed a handful of times. The chain employs TRBV28 and TRBJ2-7; D gene uncertain. Germline CDR1 is MDHEN and CDR2 is SYDVKM. The V end lost 3 bases, the J end lost 3 bases, and 9 bases lay between the germline ends. This CDR3 contains 13 residues. The CDR3 nucleotides are TGTGCCAGCAGTTTTACTCACGGCTACGAGCAGTACTTC. This gives the protein CASSFTHGYEQYF.

The chain carries TRBV7-9 and TRBJ2-7, with D possibly being TRBD1 (6 bases). Germline assignment: CDR1 SEHNR and CDR2 FQNEAQ (reference sequence). This CDR3 contains 13 residues. V lost 5 bases and J 1 base, leaving 9 bases between the germline ends. The CDR3 DNA reads TGTGCCAGCAGCCACAGGGCATCCTACGAGCAGTACTTC. This encodes CASSHRASYEQYF.